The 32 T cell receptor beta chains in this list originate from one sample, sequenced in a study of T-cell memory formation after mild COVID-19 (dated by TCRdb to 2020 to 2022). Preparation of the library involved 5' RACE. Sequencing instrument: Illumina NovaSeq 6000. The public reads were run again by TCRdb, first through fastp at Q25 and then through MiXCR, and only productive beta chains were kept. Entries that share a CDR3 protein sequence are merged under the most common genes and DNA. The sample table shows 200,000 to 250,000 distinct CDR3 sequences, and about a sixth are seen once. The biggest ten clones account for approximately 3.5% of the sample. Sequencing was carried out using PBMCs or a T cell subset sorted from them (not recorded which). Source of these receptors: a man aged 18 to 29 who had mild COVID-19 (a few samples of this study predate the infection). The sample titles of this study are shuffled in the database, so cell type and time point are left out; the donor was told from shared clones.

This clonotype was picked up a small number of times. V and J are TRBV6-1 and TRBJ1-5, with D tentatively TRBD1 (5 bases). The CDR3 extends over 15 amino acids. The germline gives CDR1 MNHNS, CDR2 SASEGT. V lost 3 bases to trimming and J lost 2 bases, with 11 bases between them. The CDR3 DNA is TGTGCCAGCAGTGAGGGGGTTATGGGCAATCAGCCCCAGCATTTT. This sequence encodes CASSEGVMGNQPQHF.

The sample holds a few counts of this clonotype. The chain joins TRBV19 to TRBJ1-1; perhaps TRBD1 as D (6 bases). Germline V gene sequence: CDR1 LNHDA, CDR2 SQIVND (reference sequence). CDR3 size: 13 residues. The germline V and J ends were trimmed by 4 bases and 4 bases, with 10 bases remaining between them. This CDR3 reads CASSSEGVTEAFF. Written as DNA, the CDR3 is TGTGCCAGTAGTAGCGAGGGGGTCACTGAAGCTTTCTTT.

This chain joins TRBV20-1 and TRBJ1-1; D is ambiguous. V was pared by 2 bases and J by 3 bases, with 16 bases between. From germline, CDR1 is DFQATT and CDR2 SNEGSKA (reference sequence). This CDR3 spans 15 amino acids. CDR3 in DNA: TGCAGTGCTAGACTTTTCCGCCCGGCTTACACTGAAGCTTTCTTT. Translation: CSARLFRPAYTEAFF.

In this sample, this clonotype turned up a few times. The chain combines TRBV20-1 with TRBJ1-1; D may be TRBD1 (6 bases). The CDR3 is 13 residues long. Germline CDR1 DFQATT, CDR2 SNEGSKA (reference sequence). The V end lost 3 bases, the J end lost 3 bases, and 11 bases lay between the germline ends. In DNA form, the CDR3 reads TGCAGTGCTAGTGGAGGGGGTGACACTGAAGCTTTCTTT. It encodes CSASGGGDTEAFF.

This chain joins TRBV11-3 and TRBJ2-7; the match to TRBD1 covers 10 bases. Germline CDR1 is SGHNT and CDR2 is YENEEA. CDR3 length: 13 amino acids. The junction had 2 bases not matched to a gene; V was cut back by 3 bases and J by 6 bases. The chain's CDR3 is CASSLTGGREQYF. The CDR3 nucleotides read TGTGCCAGCAGCTTGACAGGGGGCCGCGAGCAGTACTTC.

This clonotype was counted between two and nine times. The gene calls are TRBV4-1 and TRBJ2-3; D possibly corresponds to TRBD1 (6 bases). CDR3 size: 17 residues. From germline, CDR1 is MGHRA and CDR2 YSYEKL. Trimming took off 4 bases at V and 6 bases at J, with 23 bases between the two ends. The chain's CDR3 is CASSPKTWGQGADTQYF. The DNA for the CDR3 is TGCGCCAGCAGCCCAAAAACCTGGGGGCAGGGAGCGGATACGCAGTATTTT.

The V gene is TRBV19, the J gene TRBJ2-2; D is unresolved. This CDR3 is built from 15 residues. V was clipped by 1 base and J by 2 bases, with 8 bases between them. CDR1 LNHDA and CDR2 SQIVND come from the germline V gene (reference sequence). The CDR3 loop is CASSIVGSNTGELFF. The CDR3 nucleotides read TGTGCCAGTAGTATAGTGGGCAGTAACACCGGGGAGCTGTTTTTT.

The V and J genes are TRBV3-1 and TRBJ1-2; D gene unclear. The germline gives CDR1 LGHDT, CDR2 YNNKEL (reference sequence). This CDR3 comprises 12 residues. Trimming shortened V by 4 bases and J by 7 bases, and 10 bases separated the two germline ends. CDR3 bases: TGTGCCAGCAGCCTTTCCGATCGTGGCTACACCTTC. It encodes CASSLSDRGYTF.

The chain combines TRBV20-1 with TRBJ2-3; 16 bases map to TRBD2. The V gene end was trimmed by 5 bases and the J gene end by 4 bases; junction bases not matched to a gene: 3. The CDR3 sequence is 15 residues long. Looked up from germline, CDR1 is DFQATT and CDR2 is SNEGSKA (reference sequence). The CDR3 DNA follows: TGCAGTGCTGAGGGACTAGCGGGGGGGGCAGATACGCAGTATTTT. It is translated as CSAEGLAGGADTQYF.

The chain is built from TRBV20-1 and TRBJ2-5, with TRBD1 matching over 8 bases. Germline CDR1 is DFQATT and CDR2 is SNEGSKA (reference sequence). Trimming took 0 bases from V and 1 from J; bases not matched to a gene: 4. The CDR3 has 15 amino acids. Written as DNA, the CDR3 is TGCAGTGCTAGAGACGGACAGGGTCTCCAAGAGACCCAGTACTTC. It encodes CSARDGQGLQETQYF.

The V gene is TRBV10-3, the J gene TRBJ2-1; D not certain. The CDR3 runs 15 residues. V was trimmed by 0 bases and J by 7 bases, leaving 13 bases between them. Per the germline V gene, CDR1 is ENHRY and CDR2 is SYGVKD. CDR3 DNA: TGTGCCATCAGTGAGTCAAGGGCCCTCGGGAATGAGCAGTTCTTC. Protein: CAISESRALGNEQFF.

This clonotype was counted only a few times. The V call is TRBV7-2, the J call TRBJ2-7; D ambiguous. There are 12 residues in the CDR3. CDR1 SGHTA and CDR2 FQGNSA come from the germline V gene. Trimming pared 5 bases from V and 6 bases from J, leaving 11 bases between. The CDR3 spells CASSPDVGEQYV. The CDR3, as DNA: TGTGCCAGCAGCCCGGACGTGGGCGAGCAGTACGTC.

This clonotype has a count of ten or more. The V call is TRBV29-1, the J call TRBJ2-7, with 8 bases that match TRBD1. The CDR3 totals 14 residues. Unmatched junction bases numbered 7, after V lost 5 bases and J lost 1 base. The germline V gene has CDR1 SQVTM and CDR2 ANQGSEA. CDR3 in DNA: TGCAGCGTTACGACAGGGGCCGGTTCCTACGAGCAGTACTTC. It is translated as CSVTTGAGSYEQYF.

CDR3 sequence: CSAINRQGYSNQPQHF. CDR3 DNA sequence: TGCAGTGCTATCAACCGACAGGGCTATAGCAATCAGCCCCAGCATTTT. The rearrangement joins TRBV20-1 to TRBJ1-5, with 7 bases matching TRBD1. The junction had 9 bases not matched to a gene; V was cut back by 4 bases and J by 0 bases. This CDR3 contains 16 residues. Germline assignment: CDR1 DFQATT and CDR2 SNEGSKA (reference sequence).

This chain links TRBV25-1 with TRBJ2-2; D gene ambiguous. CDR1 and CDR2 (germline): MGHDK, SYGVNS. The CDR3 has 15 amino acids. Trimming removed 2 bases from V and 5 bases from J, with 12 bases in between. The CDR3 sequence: CASSEEAGRTGELFF. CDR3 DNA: TGTGCCAGCAGTGAAGAGGCCGGACGTACCGGGGAGCTGTTTTTT.

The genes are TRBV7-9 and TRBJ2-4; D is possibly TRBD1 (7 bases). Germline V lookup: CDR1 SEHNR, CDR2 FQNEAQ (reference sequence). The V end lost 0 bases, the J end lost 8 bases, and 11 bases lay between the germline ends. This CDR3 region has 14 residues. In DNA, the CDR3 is TGTGCCAGCAGCTTAGCGCAGGGGGGTGACATTCAGTACTTC. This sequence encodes CASSLAQGGDIQYF.

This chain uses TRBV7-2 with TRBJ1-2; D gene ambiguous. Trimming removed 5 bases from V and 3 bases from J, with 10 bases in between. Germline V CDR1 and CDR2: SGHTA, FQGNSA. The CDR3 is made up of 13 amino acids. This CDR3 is CASSLDQHYGYTF. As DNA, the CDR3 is TGTGCCAGCAGCCTAGACCAGCACTATGGCTACACCTTC.

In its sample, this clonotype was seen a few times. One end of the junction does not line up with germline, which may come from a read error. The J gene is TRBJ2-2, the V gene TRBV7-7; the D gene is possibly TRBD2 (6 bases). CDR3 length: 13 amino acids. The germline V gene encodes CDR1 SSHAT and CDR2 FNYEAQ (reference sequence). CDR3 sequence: CASSFWEDGELFF. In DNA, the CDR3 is TGTGCTAGCAGCTTCTGGGAGGACGGGGAGCTGTTTTTT.

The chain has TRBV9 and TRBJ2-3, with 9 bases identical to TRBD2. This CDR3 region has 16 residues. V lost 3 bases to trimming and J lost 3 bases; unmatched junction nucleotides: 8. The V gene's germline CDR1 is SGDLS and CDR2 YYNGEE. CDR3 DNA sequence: TGTGCCAGCAGCGAGGGACAAGCGGGGGGAACAGATACGCAGTATTTT. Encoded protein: CASSEGQAGGTDTQYF. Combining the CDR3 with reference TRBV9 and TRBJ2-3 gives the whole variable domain DSGVTQTPKHLITATGQRVTLRCSPRSGDLSVYWYQQSLDQGLQFLIQYYNGEERAKGNILERFSAQQFPDLHSELNLSSLELGDSALYFCASSEGQAGGTDTQYFGPGTRLTVL.

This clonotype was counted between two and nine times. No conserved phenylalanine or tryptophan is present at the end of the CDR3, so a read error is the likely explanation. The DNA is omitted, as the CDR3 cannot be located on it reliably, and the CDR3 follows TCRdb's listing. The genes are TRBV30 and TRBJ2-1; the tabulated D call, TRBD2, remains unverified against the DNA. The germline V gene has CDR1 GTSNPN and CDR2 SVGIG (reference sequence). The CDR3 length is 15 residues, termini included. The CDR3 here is CAWSVQRGGLAPVSI.

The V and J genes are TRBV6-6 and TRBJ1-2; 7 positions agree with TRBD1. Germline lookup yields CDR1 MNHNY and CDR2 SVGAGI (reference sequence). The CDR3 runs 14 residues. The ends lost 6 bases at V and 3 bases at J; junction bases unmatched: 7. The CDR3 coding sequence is TGTGCCAGCAGGCAGGACAGGACTTACTATGGCTACACCTTC. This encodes CASRQDRTYYGYTF.

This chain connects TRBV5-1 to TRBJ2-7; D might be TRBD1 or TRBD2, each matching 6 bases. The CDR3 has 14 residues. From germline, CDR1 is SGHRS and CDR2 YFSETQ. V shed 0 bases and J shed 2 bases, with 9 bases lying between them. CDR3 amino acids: CASSLARGPYEQYF. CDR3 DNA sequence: TGCGCCAGCAGCTTGGCTCGGGGGCCCTACGAGCAGTACTTC.

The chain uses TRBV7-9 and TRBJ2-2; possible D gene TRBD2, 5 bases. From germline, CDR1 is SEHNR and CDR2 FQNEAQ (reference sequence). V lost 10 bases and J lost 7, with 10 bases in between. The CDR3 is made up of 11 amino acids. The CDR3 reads CAIPGIGELFF. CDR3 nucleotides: TGTGCCATACCGGGGATCGGGGAGCTGTTTTTT.

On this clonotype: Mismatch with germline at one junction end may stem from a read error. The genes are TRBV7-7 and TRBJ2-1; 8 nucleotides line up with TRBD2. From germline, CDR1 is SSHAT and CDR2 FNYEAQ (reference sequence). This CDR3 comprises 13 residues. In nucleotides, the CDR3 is TGTGCTAGCAGTTCCGGGACTAGCAATGAGCAGTTCTTC. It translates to CASSSGTSNEQFF.

This chain's CDR3 is CASSASDPNTIYF. The DNA for the CDR3 is TGTGCCAGCAGCGCTTCGGACCCAAACACCATATATTTT. This sequence joins TRBV11-3 and TRBJ1-3; no clear D gene. V was shortened by 5 bases and J by 6 bases, with 11 bases between the two germline ends. This CDR3 has 13 residues. Looked up from germline, CDR1 is SGHNT and CDR2 is YENEEA. Variable domain in full (rest from reference TRBV11-3 and TRBJ1-3): EAGVVQSPRYKIIEKKQPVAFWCNPISGHNTLYWYLQNLGQGPELLIRYENEEAVDDSQLPKDRFSAERLKGVDSTLKIQPAELGDSAVYLCASSASDPNTIYFGEGSWLTVV.

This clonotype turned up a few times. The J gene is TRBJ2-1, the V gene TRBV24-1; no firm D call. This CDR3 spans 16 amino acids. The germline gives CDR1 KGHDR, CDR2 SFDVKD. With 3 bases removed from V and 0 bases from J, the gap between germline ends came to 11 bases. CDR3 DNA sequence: TGTGCCACCAGTGATCAAAGGGCAAGCTCCTACAATGAGCAGTTCTTC. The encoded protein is CATSDQRASSYNEQFF.

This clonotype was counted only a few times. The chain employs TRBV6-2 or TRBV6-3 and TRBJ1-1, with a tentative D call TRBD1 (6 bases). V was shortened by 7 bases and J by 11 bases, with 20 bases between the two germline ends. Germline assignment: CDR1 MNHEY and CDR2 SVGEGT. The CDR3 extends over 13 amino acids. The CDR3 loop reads CASTGQGPSSAFF. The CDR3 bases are TGTGCCAGCACGGGACAAGGACCATCATCGGCTTTCTTT.

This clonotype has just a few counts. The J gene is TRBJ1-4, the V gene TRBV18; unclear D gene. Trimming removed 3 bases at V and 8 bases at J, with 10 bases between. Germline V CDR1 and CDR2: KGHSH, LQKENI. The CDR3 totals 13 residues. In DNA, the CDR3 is TGTGCCAGCTCACCGTCTTTGGAGGAAAAACTGTTTTTT. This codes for CASSPSLEEKLFF.

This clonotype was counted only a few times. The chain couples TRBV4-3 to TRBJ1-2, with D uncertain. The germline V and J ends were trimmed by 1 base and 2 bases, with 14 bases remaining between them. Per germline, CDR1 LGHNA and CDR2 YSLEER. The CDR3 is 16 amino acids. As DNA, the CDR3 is TGCGCCAGCAGCCAAGGATTGGAGGACTTAAACTATGGCTACACCTTC. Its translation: CASSQGLEDLNYGYTF.

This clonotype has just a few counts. The CDR3 DNA reads as TGTGCCAGCAGCGTAGGTGCACTCCAAGAGACCCAGTACTTC. This sequence encodes CASSVGALQETQYF. The chain uses TRBV9 and TRBJ2-5; D uncertain. This CDR3 contains 14 residues. Germline V gives CDR1 SGDLS, CDR2 YYNGEE. V lost 0 bases to trimming and J lost 1 base, with 7 bases between them.

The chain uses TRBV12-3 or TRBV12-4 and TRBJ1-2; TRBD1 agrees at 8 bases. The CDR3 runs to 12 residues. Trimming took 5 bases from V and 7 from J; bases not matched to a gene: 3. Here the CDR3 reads CASSQGAVGYTF. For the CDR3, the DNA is TGTGCCAGCAGTCAGGGGGCCGTTGGCTACACCTTC.

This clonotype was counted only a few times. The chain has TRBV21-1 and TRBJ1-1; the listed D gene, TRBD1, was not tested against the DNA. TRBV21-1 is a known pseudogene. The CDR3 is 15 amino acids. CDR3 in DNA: TGTGCCAGCAGCAAAGACCACGGGGGGAACACTGAAGCTTTCTTT. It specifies CASSKDHGGNTEAFF.